These 24 T cell receptor beta chains were sequenced from one sample in a study of read filtering for tumor transcriptome and immune sequencing. This library used around 0.4 ug RNA and molecular barcoded adaptors spanning alpha/delta and beta/gamma chains. TCRdb used MiXCR to reprocess the reads, holding one entry per CDR3 protein. The sample shows 40,000 to 50,000 distinct CDR3 sequences, about 19% of them seen only once. Material: a population of CD138-negative cells sorted from bone marrow. These receptors all come from a donor at least 40 years old with multiple myeloma.

This clonotype was seen ten or more times. The chain couples TRBV7-8 to TRBJ2-1; D may be TRBD1 (5 bases). Per the germline V gene, CDR1 is SGHVS and CDR2 is FQNEAQ. The CDR3 is 15 amino acids. V was clipped by 3 bases and J by 7 bases, with 16 bases between them. CDR3 residues: CASSFSGAGYNEQFF. DNA of the CDR3: TGTGCCAGCAGCTTTTCAGGCGCAGGGTATAATGAGCAGTTCTTC.

This clonotype was recorded a few times. J is TRBJ2-7 and V is TRBV7-2, with 8 bases matching TRBD2. CDR1 is SGHTA and CDR2 is FQGNSA in the germline V gene. Germline trimming cut 4 bases from V and 6 bases from J; bases unmatched to any gene: 11. The CDR3 sequence is 15 residues long. CDR3 residues: CASSSTGTSGGEQYF. The CDR3 region has the DNA TGTGCCAGCAGCTCCACCGGGACTAGTGGAGGCGAGCAGTACTTC.

Many counts were recorded for this clonotype. The chain joins TRBV6-1 to TRBJ2-2; tentatively, D is TRBD1 (5 bases). This CDR3 contains 13 residues. The V gene lost 5 bases and the J gene lost 7 bases, with 11 bases spanning the gap. The germline CDR1 and CDR2 sequences are MNHNS and SASEGT. The CDR3 loop reads CASSSPGYGELFF. In DNA, the CDR3 is TGTGCCAGCAGTTCCCCAGGGTACGGGGAGCTGTTTTTT.

This clonotype has at least ten counts. The J gene is TRBJ2-5, the V gene TRBV7-3, with D unclear. V shed 4 bases and J shed 0 bases, with 6 bases lying between them. The germline V gene encodes CDR1 SGHTA and CDR2 FQGTGA. This CDR3 has 13 amino acids. CDR3 sequence: CASSSSYQETQYF. The CDR3, as DNA: TGTGCCAGCAGCTCATCGTACCAAGAGACCCAGTACTTC.

This clonotype showed up many times. CDR3: CSVFPQGRTDTQYF. CDR3 DNA sequence: TGCAGCGTTTTCCCACAGGGCAGAACAGATACGCAGTATTTT. The chain carries TRBV29-1 and TRBJ2-3, with D possibly TRBD1 on 6 matching bases. V was clipped by 5 bases and J by 3 bases, with 15 bases between them. The V gene's germline CDR1 is SQVTM and CDR2 ANQGSEA. The CDR3 covers 14 residues.

This clonotype was counted between two and nine times. The chain joins TRBV18 to TRBJ2-2; possibly TRBD1 or TRBD2 for D (6 bases each). CDR3 length: 15 residues. Deletions cut 2 bases from V and 4 bases from J, with 11 bases between. CDR1 is KGHSH and CDR2 is LQKENI in the germline V gene. The CDR3 sequence is CASSPIPGATGELFF. The CDR3 DNA reads TGTGCCAGCTCACCAATCCCGGGGGCCACCGGGGAGCTGTTTTTT.

This clonotype was seen only a few times. This may be a read error, as it is one base from a much larger clone. Since the CDR3 does not end with the conserved phenylalanine or tryptophan, this likely comes from a read error. V gene TRBV29-1 combines with J gene TRBJ2-1, with TRBD1 matching over 7 bases. The germline gives CDR1 SQVTM, CDR2 ANQGSEA. The CDR3 is made up of 13 amino acids. V was pared by 7 bases and J by 7 bases, with 10 bases of the junction left unmatched. CDR3 amino acids: CSGRQGEWNEQFL. In DNA, the CDR3 is TGCAGCGGAAGACAGGGCGAGTGGAATGAGCAGTTCCTC.

This clonotype is judged medium-sized. The chain couples TRBV24-1 to TRBJ2-6, with a weak D call TRBD1 (5 bases). The ends were cut back, 3 bases at V and 4 bases at J, with 12 bases in the middle. CDR1 is KGHDR, CDR2 SFDVKD, per germline. The CDR3 contains 16 residues. CDR3 nucleotides: TGTGCCACCAGTGATGCGGACACCCCGGGGGCCAACGTCCTGACTTTC. Translating it yields CATSDADTPGANVLTF.

This sequence joins TRBV24-1 and TRBJ2-7; 9 bases are a match to TRBD1. V lost 4 bases and J lost 4; bases outside the gene matches: 7. CDR3 length: 15 residues. Germline lookup yields CDR1 KGHDR and CDR2 SFDVKD. CDR3: CATSDSGQGHYEQYF. CDR3 bases: TGTGCCACCAGTGACTCGGGACAGGGCCATTACGAGCAGTACTTC.

This clonotype was found many times. This chain joins TRBV6-2 or TRBV6-3 and TRBJ2-6; a weak D match, TRBD1 (5 bases). This CDR3 region has 16 residues. Germline CDR1 and CDR2: MNHEY and SVGEGT. Trimming cost V 5 bases and J 2 bases, with 13 bases left between them. CDR3 sequence: CASSAKTVPGANVLTF. CDR3 sequence (DNA): TGTGCCAGCAGTGCCAAGACAGTACCTGGGGCCAACGTCCTGACTTTC.

There are many counts of this clonotype. The chain carries TRBV20-1 and TRBJ2-1; tentative D call: TRBD1 (7 bases). The V end lost 8 bases, the J end lost 4 bases, and 18 bases lay between the germline ends. The length of the CDR3 is 14 residues. Germline V gene lookup returns CDR1 DFQATT and CDR2 SNEGSKA (reference sequence). In DNA, the CDR3 is TGCAGTTCAGGGGGGAGTCTGAATTACAATGAGCAGTTCTTC. Translated: CSSGGSLNYNEQFF.

Many counts were recorded for this clonotype. The chain is built from TRBV5-1 and TRBJ2-7; D is uncertain. The CDR3 runs to 14 residues. Germline V gene lookup returns CDR1 SGHRS and CDR2 YFSETQ. Trimming shortened V by 2 bases and J by 1 base, and 10 bases separated the two germline ends. Written as DNA, the CDR3 is TGCGCCAGCAGCTTCTTCGAACCTTCCTACGAGCAGTACTTC. Translating it yields CASSFFEPSYEQYF.

The sample holds many counts of this clonotype. The chain couples TRBV3-1 to TRBJ1-5, with D unresolved. V lost 1 base and J lost 7, with 5 bases in between. The V gene's germline CDR1 is LGHDT and CDR2 YNNKEL (reference sequence). CDR3 length equals 12 residues. CDR3 DNA sequence: TGTGCCAGCAGCCAAGGGAAGCAGCCCCAGCATTTT. Residues: CASSQGKQPQHF.

This clonotype was observed a handful of times. This chain connects TRBV7-8 to TRBJ1-2; no clear D. Trimming removed 1 base at V and 0 bases at J, with 9 bases between. Per germline, CDR1 SGHVS and CDR2 FQNEAQ. The CDR3 contains 15 residues. Written as DNA, the CDR3 is TGTGCCAGCAGCTTAGTCCTGATTACTAACTATGGCTACACCTTC. Translation gives CASSLVLITNYGYTF.

This clonotype was seen repeatedly, ten times or more. This chain connects TRBV19 to TRBJ2-7; 10 bases agree with TRBD1. The V gene's germline CDR1 is LNHDA and CDR2 SQIVND (reference sequence). V shed 3 bases, J shed 2 bases, and the junction held 1 base outside the gene matches. This CDR3 contains 14 residues. This CDR3 reads CASSMGTGAYEQYF. Here the CDR3 DNA reads TGTGCCAGTAGTATGGGGACAGGGGCCTACGAGCAGTACTTC.

This clonotype has more than one count but fewer than ten. The rearrangement links TRBV9 to TRBJ1-2, with TRBD1 as a possible D gene (5 bases). Germline CDR1 and CDR2: SGDLS and YYNGEE. V was trimmed by 0 bases and J by 13 bases, leaving 16 bases between them. This CDR3 comprises 13 residues. CDR3 residues: CASSVDNRGVLTF. The CDR3 nucleotides are TGTGCCAGCAGCGTAGATAATCGAGGGGTCCTCACCTTC.

There are many counts of this clonotype. The V call is TRBV5-1, the J call TRBJ2-1; 9 positions match TRBD2. CDR1 SGHRS and CDR2 YFSETQ come from the germline V gene. The CDR3 has 16 residues. The trim removed 0 bases at V and 4 bases at J, leaving 5 bases unmatched. CDR3 bases: TGCGCCAGCAGCTTGGGAGGGACTAGCAGATACAATGAGCAGTTCTTC. The encoded protein is CASSLGGTSRYNEQFF.

This clonotype occurred many times. Here the CDR3 DNA reads TGTGCCAGCAGCTTAGGTCTAGCGGGAGGTCGCGAGACCCAGTACTTC. Translating it yields CASSLGLAGGRETQYF. The V call is TRBV7-2, the J call TRBJ2-5, with 11 bases that match TRBD2. In germline, CDR1 is SGHTA, CDR2 FQGNSA. The CDR3 is 16 amino acids. Trimming took 1 base from V and 5 from J; bases not matched to a gene: 6. The full variable domain, with the rest looked up from reference TRBV7-2 and TRBJ2-5, is GAGVSQSPSNKVTEKGKDVELRCDPISGHTALYWYRQSLGQGLEFLIYFQGNSAPDKSGLPSDRFSAERTGGSVSTLTIQRTQQEDSAVYLCASSLGLAGGRETQYFGPGTRLLVL.

This clonotype has more than one count but fewer than ten. The rearrangement links TRBV5-1 to TRBJ1-1; 7 bases map to TRBD1. Germline CDR1 is SGHRS and CDR2 is YFSETQ. This CDR3 is 15 amino acids long. V shed 0 bases, J shed 8 bases, and the junction held 10 bases outside the gene matches. The CDR3 DNA follows: TGCGCCAGCAGCTTGGAAGTGACTCCAGGGGGGGAAGCTTTCTTT. It encodes CASSLEVTPGGEAFF.

CDR3 protein: CASSFNPGYEQYF. Written as DNA, the CDR3 is TGTGCCAGCAGCTTCAACCCGGGGTACGAGCAGTACTTC. V and J are TRBV3-1 and TRBJ2-7, with D perhaps matching TRBD2 (5 bases). This CDR3 spans 13 amino acids. The V gene's germline CDR1 is LGHDT and CDR2 YNNKEL (reference sequence). Trimming left V 5 bases short and J 4 bases short, with 12 bases between.

This clonotype was found many times. The rearrangement uses TRBV2 and TRBJ2-6, with a possible D match to TRBD1 (6 bases). Trimming removed 8 bases at V and 0 bases at J, with 17 bases between. The CDR3 runs to 17 residues. Looked up from germline, CDR1 is SNHLY and CDR2 is FYNNEI. Here the CDR3 reads CASDGTPSSSGANVLTF. The DNA of the CDR3 is TGTGCCAGCGACGGGACACCGAGTAGCTCTGGGGCCAACGTCCTGACTTTC.

In this sample, this clonotype is large. This chain uses TRBV20-1 with TRBJ2-1; unclear D gene. This CDR3 has 12 amino acids. Trimming took off 0 bases at V and 9 bases at J, with 9 bases between the two ends. Germline V lookup: CDR1 DFQATT, CDR2 SNEGSKA (reference sequence). The CDR3 DNA sequence: TGCAGTGCTAGAGAAGACCCCCCTGAGCAGTTCTTC. Translating gives CSAREDPPEQFF.

As concerns this clonotype: The conserved closing phenylalanine or tryptophan is absent in this CDR3, likely reflecting a read error. The chain combines TRBV19 with TRBJ2-5; tentative D call: TRBD2 (7 bases). Germline V gene data show CDR1 as LNHDA and CDR2 as SQIVND (reference sequence). The CDR3 is made up of 14 amino acids. V lost 3 bases and J lost 1, with 9 bases in between. CDR3 protein: CASSMGGAQETQYS. In DNA form, the CDR3 reads TGTGCCAGTAGTATGGGGGGGGCCCAAGAGACCCAGTACTCC.

Regarding this clonotype: This likely came from a read error, as a far larger clone is one base away. The chain combines TRBV12-5 with TRBJ2-2, with D possibly being TRBD1 or TRBD2 (6 bases each). CDR1 is LGHNT, CDR2 FRNRAP, per germline. The CDR3 is made up of 14 amino acids. The chain's CDR3 is CASSLSGGTGELLF. DNA for the CDR3: TGTGCCAGCAGTTTATCCGGGGGCACCGGGGAGCTGCTTTTT.